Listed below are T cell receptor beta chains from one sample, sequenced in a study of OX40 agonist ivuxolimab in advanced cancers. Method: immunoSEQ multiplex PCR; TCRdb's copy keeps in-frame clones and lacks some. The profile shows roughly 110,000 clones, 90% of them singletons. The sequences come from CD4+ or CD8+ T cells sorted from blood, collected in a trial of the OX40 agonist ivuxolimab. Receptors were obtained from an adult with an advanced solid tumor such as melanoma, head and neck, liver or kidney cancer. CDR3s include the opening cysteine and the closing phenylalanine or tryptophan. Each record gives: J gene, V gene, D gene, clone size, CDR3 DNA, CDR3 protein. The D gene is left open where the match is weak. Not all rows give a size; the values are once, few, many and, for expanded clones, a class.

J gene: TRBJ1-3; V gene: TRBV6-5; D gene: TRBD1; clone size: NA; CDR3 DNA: TGTGCCAGCAGTTACACAGGACAGGGAGAAAACACCATATATTTT; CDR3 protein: CASSYTGQGENTIYF
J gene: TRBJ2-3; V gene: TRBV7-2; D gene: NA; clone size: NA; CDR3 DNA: TGTGCCAGCAGCCCAGATGGGGATACGCAGTATTTT; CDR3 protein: CASSPDGDTQYF
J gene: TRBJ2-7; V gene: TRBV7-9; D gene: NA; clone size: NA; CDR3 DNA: TGTGCCAGCAGCTTAGGACAGGTCGGGTCTTTCCAGTACTTC; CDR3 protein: CASSLGQVGSFQYF
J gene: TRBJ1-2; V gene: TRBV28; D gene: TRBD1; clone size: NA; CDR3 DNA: TGTGCCAGCAGTCAGGGACAGGGGGAGGGCTACACCTTC; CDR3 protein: CASSQGQGEGYTF
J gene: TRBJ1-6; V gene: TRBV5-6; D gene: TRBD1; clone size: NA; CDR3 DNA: TGTGCCAGCAGCTTGAACAGGGGTTCTTTGTCACCCCTCCACTTT; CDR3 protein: CASSLNRGSLSPLHF
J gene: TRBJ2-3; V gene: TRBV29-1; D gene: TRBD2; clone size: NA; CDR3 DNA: TGCAGCGTTGAAAGAGCGGGGGGGGGCACAGATACGCAGTATTTT; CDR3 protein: CSVERAGGGTDTQYF
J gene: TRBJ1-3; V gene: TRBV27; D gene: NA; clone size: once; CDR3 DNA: TGTGCCAGCAGTTTAGACGGTGACTCTGGAAACACCATATATTTT; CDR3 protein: CASSLDGDSGNTIYF
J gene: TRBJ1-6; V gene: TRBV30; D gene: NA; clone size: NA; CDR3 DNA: TGTGCCTGGAGTTGGGAGGGGAAGGGGTCACCCCTCCACTTT; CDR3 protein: CAWSWEGKGSPLHF
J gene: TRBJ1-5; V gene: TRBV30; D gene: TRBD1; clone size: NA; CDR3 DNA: TGTGCCTGGAGTGATGGGTTTTGGGACAGGGGTGGTCAGCCCCAGCATTTT; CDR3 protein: CAWSDGFWDRGGQPQHF
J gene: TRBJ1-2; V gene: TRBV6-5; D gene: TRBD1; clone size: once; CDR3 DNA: TGTGCCAGCAGTTACACTAACAGGGGTGGCTACACCTTC; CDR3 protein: CASSYTNRGGYTF
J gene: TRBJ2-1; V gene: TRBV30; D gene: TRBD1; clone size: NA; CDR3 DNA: TGTGCCTGGAGTAGGACAGGGCTCAATGAGCAGTTCTTC; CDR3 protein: CAWSRTGLNEQFF
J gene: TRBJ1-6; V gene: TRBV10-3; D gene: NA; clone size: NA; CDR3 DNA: TGTGCCATCAGTGAGTGGGGAGACAGAAATTCACCCCTCCACTTT; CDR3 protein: CAISEWGDRNSPLHF
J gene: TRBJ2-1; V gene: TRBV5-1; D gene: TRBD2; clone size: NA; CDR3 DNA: TGCGCCAGCAGCTATCTCCTGAGGGGCGGGGGGAGGAATGAGCAGTTCTTC; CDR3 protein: CASSYLLRGGGRNEQFF
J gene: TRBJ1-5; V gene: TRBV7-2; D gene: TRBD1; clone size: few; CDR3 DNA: TGTGCCAGCAGCCGGGGACAGCTCAATCAGCCCCAGCATTTT; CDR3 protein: CASSRGQLNQPQHF
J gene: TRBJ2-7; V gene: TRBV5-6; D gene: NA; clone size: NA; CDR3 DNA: TGTGCCAGCAGCTTGAGGCGACCCCCAGACGAGCAGTACTTC; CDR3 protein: CASSLRRPPDEQYF
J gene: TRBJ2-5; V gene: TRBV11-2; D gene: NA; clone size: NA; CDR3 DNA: TGTGCCAGCAGCGGAGAGGGACGTTTCCAAGAGACCCAGTACTTC; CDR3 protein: CASSGEGRFQETQYF
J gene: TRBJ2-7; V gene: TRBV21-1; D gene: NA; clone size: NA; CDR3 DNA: TGTGCCAGCAGCGTTCTTCAGGGGGGGGACTTAAGCTCCTACGAGCAGTACTTC; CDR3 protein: CASSVLQGGDLSSYEQYF
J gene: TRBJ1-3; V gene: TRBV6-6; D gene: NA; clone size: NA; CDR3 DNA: TGTGCCACCCGACAGGAAACCATATATTTT; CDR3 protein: CATRQETIYF
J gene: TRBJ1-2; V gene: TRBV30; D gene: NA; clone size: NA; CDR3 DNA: TGTGCCTGGAGTCCAAAGGACGGCTACACCTTC; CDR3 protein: CAWSPKDGYTF
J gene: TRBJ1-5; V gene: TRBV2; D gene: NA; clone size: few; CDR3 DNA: TGTGCCAGCAGTGGGGGGCTGACCAATCAGCCCCAGCATTTT; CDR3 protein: CASSGGLTNQPQHF
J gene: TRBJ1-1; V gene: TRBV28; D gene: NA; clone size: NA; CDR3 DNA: TGTGCCAGCAGTGCCGGCGGGCTGAACACTGAAGCTTTCTTT; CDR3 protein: CASSAGGLNTEAFF
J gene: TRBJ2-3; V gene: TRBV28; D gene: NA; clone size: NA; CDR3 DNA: TGTGCCAGCAGTTCGACAGTTACGGGTAAAGATACGCAGTATTTT; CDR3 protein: CASSSTVTGKDTQYF
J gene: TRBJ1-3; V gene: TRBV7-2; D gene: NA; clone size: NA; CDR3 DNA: TGTGCCAGCAGCTGGGGTTTCTCTGGAAACACCATATATTTT; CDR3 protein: CASSWGFSGNTIYF
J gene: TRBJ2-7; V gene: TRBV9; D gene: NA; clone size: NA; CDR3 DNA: TGTGCCAGCAGCCCTCGGCCCGCCTACGAGCAGTACTTC; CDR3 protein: CASSPRPAYEQYF